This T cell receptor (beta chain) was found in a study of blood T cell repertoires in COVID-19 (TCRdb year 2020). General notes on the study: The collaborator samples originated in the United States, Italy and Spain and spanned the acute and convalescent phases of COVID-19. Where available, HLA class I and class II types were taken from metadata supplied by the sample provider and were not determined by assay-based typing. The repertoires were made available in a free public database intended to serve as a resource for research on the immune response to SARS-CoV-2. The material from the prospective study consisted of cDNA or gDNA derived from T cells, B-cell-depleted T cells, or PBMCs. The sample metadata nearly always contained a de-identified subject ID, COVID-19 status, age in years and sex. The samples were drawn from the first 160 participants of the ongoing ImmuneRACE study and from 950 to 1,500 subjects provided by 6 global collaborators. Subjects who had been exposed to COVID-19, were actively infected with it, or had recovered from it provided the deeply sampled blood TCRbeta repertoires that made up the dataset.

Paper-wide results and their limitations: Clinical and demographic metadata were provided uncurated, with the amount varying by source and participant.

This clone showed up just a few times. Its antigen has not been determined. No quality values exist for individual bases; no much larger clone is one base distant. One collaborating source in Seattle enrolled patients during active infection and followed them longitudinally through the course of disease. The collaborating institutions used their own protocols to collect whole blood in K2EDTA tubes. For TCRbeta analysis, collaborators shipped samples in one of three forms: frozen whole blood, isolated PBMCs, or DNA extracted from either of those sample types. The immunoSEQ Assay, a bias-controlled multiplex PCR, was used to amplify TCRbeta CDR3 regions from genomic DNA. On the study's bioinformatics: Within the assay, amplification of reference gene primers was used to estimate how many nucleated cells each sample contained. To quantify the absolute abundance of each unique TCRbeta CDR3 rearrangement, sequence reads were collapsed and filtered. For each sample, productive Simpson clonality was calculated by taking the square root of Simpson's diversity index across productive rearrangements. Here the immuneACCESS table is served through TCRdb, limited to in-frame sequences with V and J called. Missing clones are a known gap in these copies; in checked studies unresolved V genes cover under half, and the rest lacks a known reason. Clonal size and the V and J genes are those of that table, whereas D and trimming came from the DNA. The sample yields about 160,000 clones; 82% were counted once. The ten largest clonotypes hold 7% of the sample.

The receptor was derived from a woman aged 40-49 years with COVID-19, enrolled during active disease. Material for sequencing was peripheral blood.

The DNA sequence is given as TGTGCCAGCAGCACATACATAAACACTGAAGCTTTCTTT. This sequence encodes CASSTYINTEAFF. The V and J segments used are TRBV7-2 and TRBJ1-1; no D gene call is confident. In the germline V gene, CDR1 corresponds to SGHTA and CDR2 to FQGNSA. There are 13 amino acids in the CDR3, from cysteine to phenylalanine inclusive. The only DNA kept is the CDR3, 39 bases in frame from the first base. The V end loses 5 bases and the J end loses 2 bases, and a stretch of 9 bases separates them.